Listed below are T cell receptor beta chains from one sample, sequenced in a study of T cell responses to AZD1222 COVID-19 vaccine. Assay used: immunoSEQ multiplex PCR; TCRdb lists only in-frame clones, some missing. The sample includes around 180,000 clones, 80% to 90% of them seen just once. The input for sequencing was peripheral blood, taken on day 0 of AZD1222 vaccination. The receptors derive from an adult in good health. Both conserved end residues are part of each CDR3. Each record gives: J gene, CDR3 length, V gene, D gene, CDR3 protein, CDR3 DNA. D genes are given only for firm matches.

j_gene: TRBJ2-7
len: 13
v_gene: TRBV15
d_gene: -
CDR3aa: CATSRVADYEQYF
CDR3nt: TGTGCCACCAGCAGAGTGGCGGACTACGAGCAGTACTTC

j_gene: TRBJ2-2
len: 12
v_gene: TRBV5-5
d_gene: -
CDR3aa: CASSLITGELFF
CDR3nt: TGTGCCAGCAGCTTGATAACCGGGGAGCTGTTTTTT

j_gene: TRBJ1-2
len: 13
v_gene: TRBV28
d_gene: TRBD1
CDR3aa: CASGSGTVYGYTF
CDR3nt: TGTGCCAGCGGTAGCGGGACAGTCTATGGCTACACCTTC

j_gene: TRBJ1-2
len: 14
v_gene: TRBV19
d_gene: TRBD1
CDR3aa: CASSTSGGAGGYTF
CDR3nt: TGTGCCAGTAGTACGTCAGGGGGCGCGGGGGGCTACACCTTC

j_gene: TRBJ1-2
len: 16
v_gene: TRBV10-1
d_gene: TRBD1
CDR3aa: CAPTPILQGADYGYTF
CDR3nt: TGCGCCCCGACGCCAATTTTACAGGGGGCGGACTATGGCTACACCTTC

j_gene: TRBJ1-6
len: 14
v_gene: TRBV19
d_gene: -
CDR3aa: CASSPRQAQEPLHF
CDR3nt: TGTGCCAGTAGTCCCCGGCAGGCCCAGGAGCCCCTCCACTTT

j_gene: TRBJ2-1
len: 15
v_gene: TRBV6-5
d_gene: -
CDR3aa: CASSYEGASYNEQFF
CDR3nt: TGTGCCAGCAGTTACGAGGGCGCATCCTACAATGAGCAGTTCTTC

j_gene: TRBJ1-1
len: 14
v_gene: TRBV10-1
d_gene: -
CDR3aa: CASSVGQSRTEAFF
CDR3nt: TGCGCCAGCAGTGTCGGACAGTCGAGGACTGAAGCTTTCTTT

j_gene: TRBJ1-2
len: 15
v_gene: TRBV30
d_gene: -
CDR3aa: CAWSGGLDPNYGYTF
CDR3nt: TGTGCCTGGAGTGGGGGGCTAGATCCTAACTATGGCTACACCTTC

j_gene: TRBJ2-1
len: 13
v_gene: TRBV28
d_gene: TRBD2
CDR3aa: CASSLVVRGAQFF
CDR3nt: TGTGCCAGCAGTTTAGTTGTGCGGGGGGCTCAATTCTTC

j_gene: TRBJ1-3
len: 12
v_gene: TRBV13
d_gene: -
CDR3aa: CASSPSGNTIYF
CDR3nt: TGTGCCAGCAGCCCATCTGGAAACACCATATATTTT

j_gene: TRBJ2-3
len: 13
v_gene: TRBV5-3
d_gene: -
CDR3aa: CARSLLFPDTQYF
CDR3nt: TGTGCCAGAAGCTTGCTGTTTCCGGATACGCAGTATTTT

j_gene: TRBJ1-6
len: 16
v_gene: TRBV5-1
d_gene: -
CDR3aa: CASSLGGSSYNSPLHF
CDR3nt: TGCGCCAGCAGCTTGGGAGGGAGCTCCTATAATTCACCCCTCCACTTT

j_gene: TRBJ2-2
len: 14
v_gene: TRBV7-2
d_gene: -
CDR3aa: CASSARQFTGELFF
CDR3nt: TGTGCCAGCAGCGCCAGACAGTTCACCGGGGAGCTGTTTTTT